The clone carrying this T cell receptor (beta chain) has just one count. The target antigen is unknown. These data belong to a study of T cell responses to AZD1222 COVID-19 vaccine. Study-wide findings and caveats: Seropositive status at baseline applied to only 6 or 7 AZD1222 recipients.

Assay used: immunoSEQ multiplex PCR; TCRdb lists only in-frame clones, some missing. The sample comprises some 140,000 clones, more than 90% of which are singletons, and about 3% rests with the top ten. The germline gives CDR1 SGHTA, CDR2 FQGNSA. The length of the CDR3 is 13 residues. V lost 6 bases, J lost 4 bases, and 10 bases lay in between. Sequencing used peripheral blood, obtained on day 0 of AZD1222 vaccination. This TCR was recovered from an adult in good health. The chain employs TRBV7-2 and TRBJ2-1, with TRBD1 as a possible D gene (6 bases). This chain's CDR3 is CASSPDSYNEQFF. The CDR3 DNA reads TGTGCCAGCAGTCCGGACAGTTACAATGAGCAGTTCTTC.